One and the same sample provided the 11 T cell receptor beta chains below, sequenced in a study of T cell responses to AZD1222 COVID-19 vaccine. Only in-frame clones appear in the TCRdb table, and some are missing; sequencing was by immunoSEQ multiplex PCR. The data contain 200,000 or so clones, about 94% of them singletons. Source: peripheral blood, taken on day 0 of AZD1222 vaccination. The receptors derive from an adult in good health.

J is TRBJ2-2 and V is TRBV2, with 10 bases aligning to TRBD2. Germline assignment: CDR1 SNHLY and CDR2 FYNNEI. The ends lost 3 bases at V and 3 bases at J; junction bases unmatched: 4. This CDR3 has 16 residues. CDR3 nucleotides: TGTGCCAGCAGTGATTTGGGACTAGCGTACACCGGGGAGCTGTTTTTT. Protein: CASSDLGLAYTGELFF.

The gene calls are TRBV5-8 and TRBJ1-1; D unresolved. CDR3 length equals 15 residues. The V and J ends lost 7 bases and 2 bases respectively, with 18 bases between them. The germline gives CDR1 SGHTS, CDR2 YDEGEE. The CDR3 region is CASSPGVVANTEAFF. Written as DNA, the CDR3 is TGTGCCAGCTCACCTGGGGTCGTAGCCAACACTGAAGCTTTCTTT.

The CDR3 protein is CASSLTQGLTYEQYF. The CDR3 bases are TGTGCCAGCAGCTTGACTCAGGGGCTGACCTACGAGCAGTACTTC. The V and J genes are TRBV5-5 and TRBJ2-7; a possible D gene is TRBD1 (6 bases). Germline-derived CDR1 and CDR2 are SGHKS and YYEKEE (reference sequence). CDR3 length equals 15 residues. V lost 1 base to trimming and J lost 2 bases, with 13 bases between them.

The chain carries TRBV7-9 and TRBJ1-3, with no clear D. Trimming removed 2 bases at V and 4 bases at J, with 12 bases between. The CDR3 runs to 15 residues. Germline assignment: CDR1 SEHNR and CDR2 FQNEAQ (reference sequence). The CDR3, as DNA: TGTGCCAGCAGCTTAACCAATACCCCCGGAAACACCATATATTTT. Amino acids: CASSLTNTPGNTIYF. Full variable domain (rest looked up from reference TRBV7-9 and TRBJ1-3): DTGVSQNPRHKITKRGQNVTFRCDPISEHNRLYWYRQTLGQGPEFLTYFQNEAQLEKSRLLSDRFSAERPKGSFSTLEIQRTEQGDSAMYLCASSLTNTPGNTIYFGEGSWLTVV.

The CDR3 coding sequence is TGTGCCAGCTCATCGACAGCTACTAATGAAAAACTGTTTTTT. It translates to CASSSTATNEKLFF. This chain links TRBV5-6 with TRBJ1-4; the D gene is possibly TRBD1 (5 bases). This CDR3 region has 14 residues. Germline V gene sequence: CDR1 SGHDT, CDR2 YYEEEE. V was cut by 7 bases and J by 2 bases, with 12 bases left in between.

The rearrangement joins TRBV18 to TRBJ2-7; 7 nucleotides agree with TRBD2. Germline V gene sequence: CDR1 KGHSH, CDR2 LQKENI. V lost 1 base and J lost 6; bases outside the gene matches: 9. The CDR3 consists of 15 residues. The CDR3 protein is CASSPLAGEWSEQYF. CDR3 coding DNA: TGTGCCAGCTCACCACTGGCGGGGGAATGGTCCGAGCAGTACTTC.

The CDR3 here is CASSLGLAGNTGELFF. The DNA for the CDR3 is TGTGCCAGCAGCTTGGGACTAGCGGGAAACACCGGGGAGCTGTTTTTT. The V and J genes are TRBV5-8 and TRBJ2-2, with TRBD2 matching over 11 bases. Germline CDR1 reads SGHTS; CDR2 reads YDEGEE. This CDR3 region has 16 residues. Trimming cost V 0 bases and J 2 bases; bases outside gene matches: 0. Full variable domain (missing parts from reference TRBV5-8 and TRBJ2-2): EAGVTQSPTHLIKTRGQQATLRCSPISGHTSVYWYQQALGLGLQFLLWYDEGEERNRGNFPPRFSGRQFPNYSSELNVNALELEDSALYLCASSLGLAGNTGELFFGEGSRLTVL.

This rearrangement joins TRBV30 to TRBJ1-2; D is unclear. Trimming pared 0 bases from V and 5 bases from J, leaving 16 bases between. The CDR3 is 15 residues long. The germline V gene has CDR1 GTSNPN and CDR2 SVGIG (reference sequence). CDR3 in DNA: TGTGCCTGGAGTGTACGTCGGGAGTCAAAATATGGCTACACCTTC. Translation: CAWSVRRESKYGYTF.

This clone was observed once. The V call is TRBV19, the J call TRBJ2-1, with 11 bases that match TRBD1. This CDR3 contains 17 residues. Germline lookup yields CDR1 LNHDA and CDR2 SQIVND (reference sequence). After removal of 10 bases from V and 4 bases from J, the junction contained 15 bases not matched to a gene. CDR3 DNA: TGTGCCACCCAGGACAGGGGGCGAGAGCGGGGTTACAATGAGCAGTTCTTC. This codes for CATQDRGRERGYNEQFF.

The chain combines TRBV28 with TRBJ1-5; D ambiguous. V was trimmed by 6 bases and J by 4 bases, leaving 10 bases between them. The CDR3 runs 13 residues. CDR1 MDHEN and CDR2 SYDVKM come from the germline V gene. The CDR3 here is CASRPDGNQPQHF. In nucleotides, the CDR3 is TGTGCCAGCAGACCGGACGGGAATCAGCCCCAGCATTTT. The whole variable domain, remainder taken from reference TRBV28 and TRBJ1-5, is DVKVTQSSRYLVKRTGEKVFLECVQDMDHENMFWYRQDPGLGLRLIYFSYDVKMKEKGDIPEGYSVSREKKERFSLILESASTNQTSMYLCASRPDGNQPQHFGDGTRLSIL.

The genes are TRBV27 and TRBJ2-3; the D is unclear. There are 15 residues in the CDR3. Trimming cost V 8 bases and J 0 bases, with 15 bases left between them. The germline V gene encodes CDR1 MNHEY and CDR2 SMNVEV (reference sequence). CDR3 amino acids: CASSGVTPSTDTQYF. Written as DNA, the CDR3 is TGTGCCAGCTCAGGCGTTACCCCTAGCACAGATACGCAGTATTTT.